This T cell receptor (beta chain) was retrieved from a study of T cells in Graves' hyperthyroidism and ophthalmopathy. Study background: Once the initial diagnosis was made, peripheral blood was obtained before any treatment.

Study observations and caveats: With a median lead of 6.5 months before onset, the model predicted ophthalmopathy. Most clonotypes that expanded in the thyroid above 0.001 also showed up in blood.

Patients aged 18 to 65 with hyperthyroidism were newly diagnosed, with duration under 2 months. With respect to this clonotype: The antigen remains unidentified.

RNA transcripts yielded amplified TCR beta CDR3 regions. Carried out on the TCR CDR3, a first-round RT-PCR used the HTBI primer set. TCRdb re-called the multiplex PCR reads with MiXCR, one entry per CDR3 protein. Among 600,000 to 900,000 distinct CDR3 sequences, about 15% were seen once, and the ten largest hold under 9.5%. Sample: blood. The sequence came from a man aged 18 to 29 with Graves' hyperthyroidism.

CDR3 residues: CASSEWGQDQPQHF. As DNA, the CDR3 is TGTGCCAGCAGTGAATGGGGACAGGATCAGCCCCAGCATTTT. The J gene is TRBJ1-5, the V gene TRBV6-1, with 8 bases lining up with TRBD1. Germline lookup yields CDR1 MNHNS and CDR2 SASEGT. V lost 2 bases, J lost 5 bases, and 2 bases stayed unmatched. CDR3 length equals 14 residues.